This note documents a single TCR beta chain sequence. The sample comes from a study of blood T cell repertoires in COVID-19. Looking at the study overall: Nucleic acid was either cDNA or gDNA, and it came from T cells, B-cell-depleted T cells, or PBMCs.

Measured with immunoSEQ multiplex PCR; TCRdb has only the in-frame clones, and not every one. The table lists some 150,000 clones, approximately 90% of them singletons, with around 2.9% in the top ten. Trimming cost V 5 bases and J 2 bases; bases outside gene matches: 7. Per the germline V gene, CDR1 is SGHTA and CDR2 is FQGTGA. The CDR3 consists of 16 residues. Specimen: peripheral blood. This clonotype was obtained from a woman aged 55-70 years with active COVID-19. This chain links TRBV7-3 with TRBJ2-2; TRBD2 matches 8 bases. CDR3 protein: CASSGTSGVNTGELFF. CDR3 bases: TGTGCCAGCAGCGGAACTAGCGGAGTTAACACCGGGGAGCTGTTTTTT.